A single sample is the source of the 18 T cell receptor beta chains below, sequenced in a study of beta chain features in type 1 diabetes. Expressed TCRB transcripts were sequenced after all isolated RNA was converted to cDNA. TCRdb keeps only in-frame clones here, not all; method: immunoSEQ multiplex PCR. Of over 300,000 clones listed, roughly 8% are singletons. The sample taken for sequencing was central memory CD4+ T cells from blood. These receptors originate from a woman aged 18-30 years in good health.

The chain recombines TRBV27 with TRBJ2-7, with D tentatively TRBD1 or TRBD2 (5 bases each). Germline CDR1 and CDR2: MNHEY and SMNVEV (reference sequence). The V end lost 3 bases, the J end lost 6 bases, and 9 bases lay between the germline ends. This CDR3 comprises 12 residues. For the CDR3, the DNA is TGTGCCAGCAGTTTGGCTGGGGGCGAGCAGTACTTC. It codes for CASSLAGGEQYF.

The chain employs TRBV15 and TRBJ2-3, with D possibly called TRBD1 or TRBD2 (5 bases each). Germline V gene sequence: CDR1 LNHNV, CDR2 YYDKDF (reference sequence). Trimming left V 0 bases short and J 2 bases short, with 9 bases between. The CDR3 has 15 residues. The CDR3 here is CATSRDQGVTDTQYF. Here the CDR3 DNA reads TGTGCCACCAGCAGAGACCAGGGAGTCACAGATACGCAGTATTTT.

V is TRBV7-8 and J is TRBJ2-7, with TRBD2 identical over 10 bases. CDR1 and CDR2 (germline): SGHVS, FQNEAQ. V trimming: 2 bases; J trimming: 6 bases; junction bases outside the gene matches: 7. This CDR3 has 15 residues. As DNA, the CDR3 is TGTGCCAGCAGCTTACGTCTTAGCGGGAGGATCGAGCAGTACTTC. Protein product: CASSLRLSGRIEQYF.

The rearrangement uses TRBV29-1 and TRBJ2-5; D gene ambiguous. V lost 7 bases, J lost 7 bases, and 13 bases lay in between. Germline CDR1 SQVTM, CDR2 ANQGSEA. This CDR3 contains 11 residues. The CDR3 sequence is CSARRVGTQYF. CDR3 bases: TGCAGCGCCCGTCGGGTGGGGACCCAGTACTTC.

The rearrangement joins TRBV5-6 to TRBJ2-1; 7 bases line up with TRBD1. Germline lookup yields CDR1 SGHDT and CDR2 YYEEEE. The CDR3 is made up of 16 amino acids. The V gene end was trimmed by 4 bases and the J gene end by 7 bases; junction bases not matched to a gene: 14. CDR3 sequence reads: CASSIRGTEDTNEQFF. The DNA of the CDR3 is TGTGCCAGCAGCATCCGAGGGACAGAGGATACGAATGAGCAGTTCTTC.

The chain is built from TRBV2 and TRBJ1-5; D is uncertain. Germline CDR1 SNHLY, CDR2 FYNNEI. This CDR3 has 13 amino acids. With 6 bases removed from V and 12 bases from J, the gap between germline ends came to 18 bases. The CDR3 here is CASSTGLFSDQHF. The CDR3, as DNA: TGTGCCAGCAGCACGGGCCTGTTCTCCGACCAGCATTTT.

This chain joins TRBV11-2 and TRBJ2-1; 7 bases are shared with TRBD2. The CDR3 sequence is 19 residues long. The J segment lost 4 bases and the V segment lost 5 bases, leaving 20 bases of the junction unmatched. The germline V gene encodes CDR1 SGHAT and CDR2 FQNNGV. This chain's CDR3 is CASSRWGAAGPPVYNEQFF. The CDR3 DNA is TGTGCCAGCAGCCGTTGGGGCGCAGCGGGGCCGCCCGTATACAATGAGCAGTTCTTC.

This rearrangement joins TRBV9 to TRBJ1-5; tentative D call: TRBD1 (5 bases). The ends were cut back, 7 bases at V and 4 bases at J, with 15 bases in the middle. CDR3 length: 14 amino acids. Germline values: CDR1 SGDLS, CDR2 YYNGEE. The CDR3 region is CASHGTANNQPQHF. The CDR3, as DNA: TGTGCCAGCCACGGGACCGCCAATAATCAGCCCCAGCATTTT.

CDR3 amino acids: CASSVGNGAGGGQETQYF. CDR3 nucleotides: TGTGCCAGCAGCGTAGGAAATGGAGCGGGAGGAGGCCAAGAGACCCAGTACTTC. The chain links TRBV9 to TRBJ2-5, with 9 positions matching TRBD2. Germline CDR1 and CDR2: SGDLS and YYNGEE. The CDR3 is made up of 18 amino acids. V lost 0 bases to trimming and J lost 1 base; unmatched junction nucleotides: 10.

The rearrangement uses TRBV4-3 and TRBJ2-2; no reliable D call. The CDR3 is made up of 14 amino acids. V shed 1 base and J shed 3 bases, with 6 bases lying between them. CDR1 is LGHNA and CDR2 is YSLEER in the germline V gene. In nucleotides, the CDR3 is TGCGCCAGCAGCCAAGGAACGTACACCGGGGAGCTGTTTTTT. Translated, it gives CASSQGTYTGELFF.

This sequence joins TRBV6-6 and TRBJ1-5; maybe TRBD1 (6 bases). The CDR3 spans 15 residues. The germline CDR1 and CDR2 sequences are MNHNY and SVGAGI (reference sequence). Trimming stripped 0 bases from V and 6 bases from J, with 12 bases between. This CDR3 is CASSYSLGGRQPQHF. CDR3 DNA: TGTGCCAGCAGTTACTCTTTGGGGGGCCGTCAGCCCCAGCATTTT.

This clone has just a few counts. The chain carries TRBV5-1 and TRBJ2-2; D gene unclear. The CDR3 runs to 13 residues. Germline V lookup: CDR1 SGHRS, CDR2 YFSETQ. Between the trimmed V and J ends, which lost 3 bases and 7 bases, there was a span of 10 bases. The chain's CDR3 is CASSSVSGGELFF. In nucleotides, the CDR3 is TGCGCCAGCAGCTCTGTTTCAGGCGGGGAGCTGTTTTTT.

The table lists this clone with a few counts. This chain joins TRBV9 and TRBJ2-3; the D gene is possibly TRBD2 (6 bases). Germline CDR1 reads SGDLS; CDR2 reads YYNGEE. Trimming stripped 6 bases from V and 0 bases from J, with 14 bases between. The CDR3 sequence is 15 residues long. For the CDR3, the DNA is TGTGCCAGCACCAAAGGACTACTCAGCACAGATACGCAGTATTTT. It codes for CASTKGLLSTDTQYF.

The CDR3 DNA follows: TGTGCCAGCAGTTTAGGGGGGGAAGATACGCAGTATTTT. Translation gives CASSLGGEDTQYF. V gene TRBV28 combines with J gene TRBJ2-3, with 7 bases that match TRBD2. Germline CDR1 reads MDHEN; CDR2 reads SYDVKM. V gave up 2 bases and J gave up 5 bases; unmatched junction bases: 1. CDR3 length equals 13 residues.

There are a few counts of this clone. V usage is TRBV7-2 and J usage is TRBJ2-3, with D perhaps matching TRBD2 (6 bases). CDR1 and CDR2 from the germline V gene are SGHTA and FQGNSA. CDR3 length equals 15 residues. V lost 4 bases to trimming and J lost 1 base, with 12 bases between them. The CDR3 DNA sequence: TGTGCCAGCAGCTCGGACTATCTACGCACAGATACGCAGTATTTT. Translated: CASSSDYLRTDTQYF.

The chain links TRBV4-3 to TRBJ2-7; no clear D. The CDR3 has 14 residues. Per germline, CDR1 LGHNA and CDR2 YSLEER. The ends were cut back, 4 bases at V and 3 bases at J, with 13 bases in the middle. CDR3 residues: CASSRFRANYEQYF. CDR3 DNA sequence: TGCGCCAGCAGCCGATTCCGGGCCAACTACGAGCAGTACTTC.

Points on this clone: The sample holds other DNA sequences that translate to the same CDR3. V is TRBV7-9 and J is TRBJ1-4; possible D gene TRBD1, 6 bases. V was cut by 5 bases and J by 5 bases, with 12 bases left in between. Germline V gene sequence: CDR1 SEHNR, CDR2 FQNEAQ (reference sequence). The CDR3 extends over 14 amino acids. CDR3 amino acids: CASSPGQGNEKLFF. CDR3 DNA sequence: TGTGCCAGCAGCCCGGGACAAGGAAATGAAAAACTGTTTTTT. The variable domain in full, with the rest retrieved from reference TRBV7-9 and TRBJ1-4, is DTGVSQNPRHKITKRGQNVTFRCDPISEHNRLYWYRQTLGQGPEFLTYFQNEAQLEKSRLLSDRFSAERPKGSFSTLEIQRTEQGDSAMYLCASSPGQGNEKLFFGSGTQLSVL.

This clone was counted between two and nine times. The V gene is TRBV10-3, the J gene TRBJ1-2; 7 bases are a match to TRBD1. From germline, CDR1 is ENHRY and CDR2 SYGVKD. There are 14 residues in the CDR3. J was trimmed by 5 bases and V by 0 bases; bases with no gene match: 3. The CDR3 protein is CAISESGTDYGYTF. The CDR3 nucleotides are TGTGCCATCAGTGAGTCCGGGACAGATTATGGCTACACCTTC.